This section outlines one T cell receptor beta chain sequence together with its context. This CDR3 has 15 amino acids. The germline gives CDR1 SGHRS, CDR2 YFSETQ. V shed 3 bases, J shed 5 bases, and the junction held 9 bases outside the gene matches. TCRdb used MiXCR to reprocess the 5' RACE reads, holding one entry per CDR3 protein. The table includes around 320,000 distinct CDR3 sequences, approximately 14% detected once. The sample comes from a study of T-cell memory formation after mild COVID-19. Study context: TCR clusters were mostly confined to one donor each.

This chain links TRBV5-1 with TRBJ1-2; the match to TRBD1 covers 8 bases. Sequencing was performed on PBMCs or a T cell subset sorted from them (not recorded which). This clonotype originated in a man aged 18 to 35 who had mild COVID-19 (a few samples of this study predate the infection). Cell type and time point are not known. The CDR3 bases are TGCGCCAGCAGCTGGGGGACAGGACCGCTTTATGGCTACACCTTC. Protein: CASSWGTGPLYGYTF.